Reported below is one T cell receptor (beta chain). Its antigen remains unidentified. The data derive from a study of identical twins' blood T cells. Trimming cost V 2 bases and J 3 bases; bases outside gene matches: 6. Germline V CDR1 and CDR2: LGHNA, YSLEER. The CDR3 length is 15 residues. Each CDR3 protein gets one entry after TCRdb re-called the 5' RACE reads with MiXCR. The sample gives fewer than 450,000 distinct CDR3 sequences, about 28% of which show up once; about 6% is in the top ten. Notes on the study in general: V gene usage reportedly matched far better within twin pairs than unrelated donors.

This receptor was obtained from a woman aged 18 to 55 in good health. The chain links TRBV4-3 to TRBJ1-1, with TRBD1 matching 7 bases. The sequencing sample was made of PBMCs. CDR3 sequence reads: CASSQLYRGHTEAFF. In nucleotides, the CDR3 is TGCGCCAGCAGCCAACTATACAGGGGTCACACTGAAGCTTTCTTT.